The 23 T cell receptor beta chains presented below share a single source sample, sequenced in a study of cytomegalovirus exposure and HLA in healthy donors. A multiplex PCR was run with 60 Vbeta primers and 13 Jbeta primers. Some clones are missing from TCRdb's copy, which holds only in-frame ones; the method was immunoSEQ multiplex PCR. The sample lists 130,000 to 150,000 clones, roughly 75% occurring once. Specimen: PBMCs. These receptors were collected from a female donor in good health and CMV-seronegative.

The chain couples TRBV4-1 to TRBJ1-6; TRBD1 matches at 7 bases. Germline CDR1 and CDR2: MGHRA and YSYEKL. The trim removed 0 bases at V and 9 bases at J, leaving 8 bases unmatched. This CDR3 is built from 16 residues. CDR3 bases: TGCGCCAGCAGCCAAGAAGTTGCGGACAGGAGTTCACCCCTCCACTTT. The encoded protein is CASSQEVADRSSPLHF.

V and J are TRBV10-3 and TRBJ2-2; 8 bases agree with TRBD1. The CDR3 loop spans 16 amino acids. V shed 7 bases, J shed 1 base, and the junction held 8 bases outside the gene matches. Germline CDR1 reads ENHRY; CDR2 reads SYGVKD. This CDR3 reads CAITSDRAGNTGELFF. In DNA, the CDR3 is TGTGCCATCACCTCGGACAGGGCAGGGAACACCGGGGAGCTGTTTTTT.

The chain carries TRBV19 and TRBJ2-1; TRBD2 matches at 10 bases. V lost 6 bases to trimming and J lost 10 bases; unmatched junction nucleotides: 18. The CDR3 contains 17 residues. Germline V CDR1 and CDR2: LNHDA, SQIVND (reference sequence). The CDR3 coding sequence is TGTGCCAGTAGCCCTAGAGGTCTAGCGGGGGTCGTCGGGGAGCAGTTCTTC. Protein: CASSPRGLAGVVGEQFF.

This clone has only one observation. The chain recombines TRBV19 with TRBJ1-3, with D hard to call. The germline CDR1 and CDR2 sequences are LNHDA and SQIVND (reference sequence). This CDR3 spans 14 amino acids. Trimming left V 3 bases short and J 0 bases short, with 6 bases between. The CDR3 DNA reads TGTGCCAGTAGTATGGTTAGCTCTGGAAACACCATATATTTT. This gives the protein CASSMVSSGNTIYF.

The chain uses TRBV7-2 and TRBJ2-7; no clear D gene. Between the trimmed V and J ends, which lost 5 bases and 2 bases, there was a span of 10 bases. Germline V gives CDR1 SGHTA, CDR2 FQGNSA. CDR3 length: 13 amino acids. CDR3: CASSPYMTYEQYF. As DNA, the CDR3 is TGTGCCAGCAGCCCGTACATGACCTACGAGCAGTACTTC. Full variable domain (outside the CDR3, taken from reference TRBV7-2 and TRBJ2-7): GAGVSQSPSNKVTEKGKDVELRCDPISGHTALYWYRQSLGQGLEFLIYFQGNSAPDKSGLPSDRFSAERTGGSVSTLTIQRTQQEDSAVYLCASSPYMTYEQYFGPGTRLTVT.

This clone was detected once. This chain links TRBV6-6 with TRBJ2-1; the D is unclear. This CDR3 has 12 residues. V was trimmed by 5 bases and J by 7 bases, leaving 9 bases between them. Per the germline V gene, CDR1 is MNHNY and CDR2 is SVGAGI (reference sequence). This chain's CDR3 is CASSPQTNEQFF. As DNA, the CDR3 is TGTGCCAGCAGTCCTCAGACTAATGAGCAGTTCTTC.

The chain couples TRBV28 to TRBJ2-2, with TRBD2 as a possible D gene (6 bases). The V gene's germline CDR1 is MDHEN and CDR2 SYDVKM. Trimming left V 4 bases short and J 6 bases short, with 15 bases between. This CDR3 comprises 15 residues. The CDR3 sequence: CASSSWDLTPGELFF. In DNA, the CDR3 is TGTGCCAGCAGTTCCTGGGACTTAACCCCCGGGGAGCTGTTTTTT. The whole variable domain, filled in from reference TRBV28 and TRBJ2-2, reads DVKVTQSSRYLVKRTGEKVFLECVQDMDHENMFWYRQDPGLGLRLIYFSYDVKMKEKGDIPEGYSVSREKKERFSLILESASTNQTSMYLCASSSWDLTPGELFFGEGSRLTVL.

The chain is built from TRBV13 and TRBJ2-1, with 7 bases lining up with TRBD2. This CDR3 has 15 amino acids. Germline V gives CDR1 PRHDT, CDR2 FYEKMQ (reference sequence). J was trimmed by 1 base and V by 4 bases; bases with no gene match: 4. Written as DNA, the CDR3 is TGTGCCAGCAGCTCCCGACTAGCTTCCTACAATGAGCAGTTCTTC. It specifies CASSSRLASYNEQFF.

The V gene is TRBV19, the J gene TRBJ1-2, with TRBD1 matching 7 bases. This CDR3 comprises 16 residues. The ends lost 3 bases at V and 4 bases at J; junction bases unmatched: 11. Germline CDR1 is LNHDA and CDR2 is SQIVND (reference sequence). The CDR3 reads CASSMDALTGIYGYTF. The CDR3 bases are TGTGCCAGTAGTATGGACGCGCTGACAGGGATCTATGGCTACACCTTC.

CDR3 sequence (DNA): TGTGCAACACAGCAGGGGGCAACGGGAAACACCATATATTTT. It is translated as CATQQGATGNTIYF. This chain connects TRBV7-9 to TRBJ1-3; 8 positions match TRBD1. The CDR3 runs to 14 residues. Germline V gene sequence: CDR1 SEHNR, CDR2 FQNEAQ (reference sequence).

The V call is TRBV7-9, the J call TRBJ1-2, with a possible D match to TRBD1 (5 bases). Trimming removed 6 bases from V and 6 bases from J, with 14 bases in between. The CDR3 runs 13 residues. The germline V gene has CDR1 SEHNR and CDR2 FQNEAQ (reference sequence). The CDR3 loop reads CASSLDKSNGYTF. CDR3 in DNA: TGTGCCAGCAGTTTGGACAAGTCGAATGGCTACACCTTC.

The rearrangement uses TRBV5-1 and TRBJ2-7; a possible D gene is TRBD1 (6 bases). The germline gives CDR1 SGHRS, CDR2 YFSETQ. The CDR3 is 13 residues long. The V end was cut by 5 bases, the J end by 4 bases, with 13 bases between. This CDR3 is CASRGTHTYEQYF. The DNA for the CDR3 is TGCGCCAGCAGAGGGACACATACATACGAGCAGTACTTC.

On this clone: A read error may produce the germline difference seen at one junction end. This rearrangement joins TRBV5-4 to TRBJ2-1; 8 bases are shared with TRBD1. Germline lookup yields CDR1 SGHNT and CDR2 YYREEE (reference sequence). The CDR3 has 13 residues. The chain's CDR3 is CASSTPDREKCVF. The CDR3, as DNA: TGTGCCAGCAGCACCCCGGACAGGGAGAAGTGTGTCTTC.

The chain is built from TRBV7-2 and TRBJ2-7; the match to TRBD1 covers 8 bases. Germline CDR1 and CDR2: SGHTA and FQGNSA. The junction had 4 bases not matched to a gene; V was cut back by 0 bases and J by 3 bases. The CDR3 covers 15 residues. CDR3 sequence reads: CASSLADRDHYEQYF. In DNA form, the CDR3 reads TGTGCCAGCAGCTTAGCGGACAGGGATCACTACGAGCAGTACTTC.

This rearrangement joins TRBV5-4 to TRBJ2-3; no clear D. V was clipped by 0 bases and J by 0 bases, with 14 bases between them. Germline CDR1 is SGHNT and CDR2 is YYREEE (reference sequence). The CDR3 extends over 17 amino acids. The CDR3 loop reads CASSLAIRSSSTDTQYF. The CDR3 DNA is TGTGCCAGCAGCTTGGCAATAAGAAGCTCTAGCACAGATACGCAGTATTTT. Full variable domain (outside the CDR3, taken from reference TRBV5-4 and TRBJ2-3): ETGVTQSPTHLIKTRGQQVTLRCSSQSGHNTVSWYQQALGQGPQFIFQYYREEENGRGNFPPRFSGLQFPNYSSELNVNALELDDSALYLCASSLAIRSSSTDTQYFGPGTRLTVL.

This clone was observed a few times. V usage is TRBV7-6 and J usage is TRBJ1-6; D is unresolved. The V and J ends lost 2 bases and 6 bases respectively, with 5 bases between them. The CDR3 is 13 amino acids. Per the germline V gene, CDR1 is SGHVS and CDR2 is FNYEAQ. CDR3 DNA sequence: TGTGCCAGCAGCTTACGGGGTAATTCACCCCTCCACTTT. Translation gives CASSLRGNSPLHF.

V usage is TRBV5-4 and J usage is TRBJ2-7, with a tentative D call TRBD2 (6 bases). Germline V gene lookup returns CDR1 SGHNT and CDR2 YYREEE (reference sequence). The CDR3 length is 13 residues. Trimming took off 0 bases at V and 4 bases at J, with 8 bases between the two ends. CDR3 in DNA: TGTGCCAGCAGCTTGGGACTAGAGTACGAGCAGTACTTC. Translated: CASSLGLEYEQYF.

This clone was detected only once. The same CDR3 is also encoded by other DNA sequences in this sample. The chain joins TRBV28 to TRBJ1-2; D is uncertain. V was cut by 6 bases and J by 4 bases, with 3 bases left in between. Germline assignment: CDR1 MDHEN and CDR2 SYDVKM. This CDR3 has 10 residues. The CDR3 here is CASSSYGYTF. In nucleotides, the CDR3 is TGTGCCAGCAGCAGCTATGGCTACACCTTC.

This clone was seen more than once but under ten times. The genes are TRBV9 and TRBJ1-1; no firm D call. This CDR3 has 13 amino acids. V was shortened by 1 base and J by 0 bases, with 4 bases between the two germline ends. Per the germline V gene, CDR1 is SGDLS and CDR2 is YYNGEE. The CDR3 DNA follows: TGTGCCAGCAGCGTACAGTTGAACACTGAAGCTTTCTTT. Protein product: CASSVQLNTEAFF.

The chain links TRBV2 to TRBJ1-3; 9 bases agree with TRBD1. The J segment lost 6 bases and the V segment lost 8 bases, leaving 8 bases of the junction unmatched. The CDR3 is 14 amino acids. From germline, CDR1 is SNHLY and CDR2 FYNNEI. CDR3 residues: CASALQGAVNTIYF. CDR3 coding DNA: TGTGCCAGCGCTTTACAGGGGGCTGTAAACACCATATATTTT.

V gene TRBV27 combines with J gene TRBJ2-7, with TRBD1 identical over 7 bases. This CDR3 is 15 amino acids long. From germline, CDR1 is MNHEY and CDR2 SMNVEV (reference sequence). V dropped 2 bases and J dropped 3; count of bases not matched to a gene: 7. This chain's CDR3 is CASSLIGQAIYEQYF. Here the CDR3 DNA reads TGTGCCAGCAGTTTAATCGGACAGGCCATCTACGAGCAGTACTTC.

The genes are TRBV15 and TRBJ1-5; D unresolved. The CDR3 contains 15 residues. Germline V gene data show CDR1 as LNHNV and CDR2 as YYDKDF (reference sequence). The V end was cut by 0 bases, the J end by 4 bases, with 10 bases between. The CDR3 protein is CATSRDQKTNQPQHF. The DNA of the CDR3 is TGTGCCACCAGCAGAGACCAAAAGACAAATCAGCCCCAGCATTTT. The full variable domain, rest sourced from reference TRBV15 and TRBJ1-5, is DAMVIQNPRYQVTQFGKPVTLSCSQTLNHNVMYWYQQKSSQAPKLLFHYYDKDFNNEADTPDNFQSRRPNTSFCFLDIRSPGLGDTAMYLCATSRDQKTNQPQHFGDGTRLSIL.

The chain employs TRBV5-6 and TRBJ1-2; D is unclear. From germline, CDR1 is SGHDT and CDR2 YYEEEE. Trimming took 4 bases from V and 3 from J, leaving 7 bases between them. The CDR3 runs to 12 residues. This CDR3 reads CASSAIDYGYTF. The CDR3 DNA is TGTGCCAGCAGCGCGATCGACTATGGCTACACCTTC.